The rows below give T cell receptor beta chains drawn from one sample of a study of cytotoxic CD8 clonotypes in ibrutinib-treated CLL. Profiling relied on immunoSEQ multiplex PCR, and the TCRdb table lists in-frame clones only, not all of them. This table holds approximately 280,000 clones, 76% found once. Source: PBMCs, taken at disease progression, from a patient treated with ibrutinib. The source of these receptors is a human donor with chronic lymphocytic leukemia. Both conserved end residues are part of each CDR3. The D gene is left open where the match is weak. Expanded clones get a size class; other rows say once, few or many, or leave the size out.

CDR3nt: TGTGCCAGCAGCGTAGCTCCCACAGGGTCCTACGAGCAGTACTTC
CDR3aa: CASSVAPTGSYEQYF
abundance: .
d_gene: .
j_gene: TRBJ2-7
v_gene: TRBV9

CDR3nt: TGTGCCAGCAGTTTCCCCGATGCCTACGAGCAGTACTTC
CDR3aa: CASSFPDAYEQYF
abundance: .
d_gene: .
j_gene: TRBJ2-7
v_gene: TRBV28

CDR3nt: TGTGCCAGCAGCCTGGGACAGGGGAGAACGAGCTCCTATAATTCACCCCTCCACTTT
CDR3aa: CASSLGQGRTSSYNSPLHF
abundance: .
d_gene: TRBD1
j_gene: TRBJ1-6
v_gene: TRBV5-6

CDR3nt: TGTGCCAGCAGCTATGGGACAACTCAGCCCCAGCATTTT
CDR3aa: CASSYGTTQPQHF
abundance: few
d_gene: .
j_gene: TRBJ1-5
v_gene: TRBV5-6

CDR3nt: TGTGCCACCAGCAGATCTGGGACACGCGACTCCTACGAGCAGTACTTC
CDR3aa: CATSRSGTRDSYEQYF
abundance: .
d_gene: .
j_gene: TRBJ2-7
v_gene: TRBV15

CDR3nt: TGTGCCAGCAGTTGGGGGGCGAGCAATCAGCCCCAGCATTTT
CDR3aa: CASSWGASNQPQHF
abundance: once
d_gene: .
j_gene: TRBJ1-5
v_gene: TRBV28

CDR3nt: TGTGCCAGCAGCAGACCAGGGGCGGGGGCCAAAAACATTCAGTACTTC
CDR3aa: CASSRPGAGAKNIQYF
abundance: .
d_gene: .
j_gene: TRBJ2-4
v_gene: TRBV13

CDR3nt: TGTGCCAGCAGCCCCGGACGGCCCCTAAACGACGAGCAGTACTTC
CDR3aa: CASSPGRPLNDEQYF
abundance: .
d_gene: .
j_gene: TRBJ2-7
v_gene: TRBV2

CDR3nt: TGTGCCAGCTCGAGGGGGGCCGAGGAGACCCAGTACTTC
CDR3aa: CASSRGAEETQYF
abundance: .
d_gene: .
j_gene: TRBJ2-5
v_gene: TRBV18

CDR3nt: TGTGCCAGCAGTTACGACCAGAACACTGAAGCTTTCTTT
CDR3aa: CASSYDQNTEAFF
abundance: .
d_gene: .
j_gene: TRBJ1-1
v_gene: TRBV6-5

CDR3nt: TGCAGCGTTGAAGAGGGGTGGACAGGGGCTGGGTATGGCTACACCTTC
CDR3aa: CSVEEGWTGAGYGYTF
abundance: .
d_gene: TRBD1
j_gene: TRBJ1-2
v_gene: TRBV29-1

CDR3nt: TGTGCCAGCAGCTTAGTTTTAGGGTACGAGACCCAGTACTTC
CDR3aa: CASSLVLGYETQYF
abundance: .
d_gene: .
j_gene: TRBJ2-5
v_gene: TRBV7-2

CDR3nt: TGTGCCAGCAGCGGAAGGACCTACTACGAGCAGTACTTC
CDR3aa: CASSGRTYYEQYF
abundance: few
d_gene: .
j_gene: TRBJ2-7
v_gene: TRBV7-9

CDR3nt: TGTGCCAGCAGCCATTTTATGGAGCAGTACTTC
CDR3aa: CASSHFMEQYF
abundance: .
d_gene: .
j_gene: TRBJ2-7
v_gene: TRBV14

CDR3nt: TGTGCCAGCAGCTTGGATGTAGACACCACCTTC
CDR3aa: CASSLDVDTTF
abundance: .
d_gene: .
j_gene: TRBJ1-2
v_gene: TRBV5-4

CDR3nt: TGTGCCAGCAGTAGAACCGGGACTAGCGGGAGGGCCGTCTACGAGCAGTACTTC
CDR3aa: CASSRTGTSGRAVYEQYF
abundance: .
d_gene: TRBD2
j_gene: TRBJ2-7
v_gene: TRBV7-2

CDR3nt: TGTGCCAGTAGTATGAGTTACACTGAAGCTTTCTTT
CDR3aa: CASSMSYTEAFF
abundance: once
d_gene: .
j_gene: TRBJ1-1
v_gene: TRBV19

CDR3nt: TGCAGCGTCCGACAATCGTTTGAGCAGTTCTTC
CDR3aa: CSVRQSFEQFF
abundance: .
d_gene: .
j_gene: TRBJ2-1
v_gene: TRBV29-1

CDR3nt: TGTGCCAGCAGTCCAACCGGGACTAGCGGGACGAGGGGCGAGCAGTACTTC
CDR3aa: CASSPTGTSGTRGEQYF
abundance: .
d_gene: TRBD2
j_gene: TRBJ2-7
v_gene: TRBV27

CDR3nt: TGCGCCAGCAGGGACAGGGGGTCTACTGAAAAACTGTTTTTT
CDR3aa: CASRDRGSTEKLFF
abundance: .
d_gene: TRBD1
j_gene: TRBJ1-4
v_gene: TRBV10-2

CDR3nt: TGTGCCATCAGTGAGTTGGGTCCTAGCACAGATACGCAGTATTTT
CDR3aa: CAISELGPSTDTQYF
abundance: .
d_gene: .
j_gene: TRBJ2-3
v_gene: TRBV10-3

CDR3nt: TGTGCCAGCCGGGACAGGAGGAAGGAGACCCAGTACTTC
CDR3aa: CASRDRRKETQYF
abundance: .
d_gene: TRBD1
j_gene: TRBJ2-5
v_gene: TRBV7-8

CDR3nt: TGTGCCAGCAGCTTAACGACCCTTGGGCTAGCGGGGGAAAACATTCAGTACTTC
CDR3aa: CASSLTTLGLAGENIQYF
abundance: .
d_gene: TRBD2
j_gene: TRBJ2-4
v_gene: TRBV7-3

CDR3nt: TGTGCCAGCAGCTTAGTATTAGCGGGGGGCAGTGAGCAGTTCTTC
CDR3aa: CASSLVLAGGSEQFF
abundance: .
d_gene: TRBD2
j_gene: TRBJ2-1
v_gene: TRBV11-2

CDR3nt: TGTGCCAGCAGGGATACAGGGAGCTCCTATAATTCACCCCTCCACTTT
CDR3aa: CASRDTGSSYNSPLHF
abundance: once
d_gene: .
j_gene: TRBJ1-6
v_gene: TRBV13

CDR3nt: TGTGCCAGCAGCTTACCAGATACAGATACGCAGTATTTT
CDR3aa: CASSLPDTDTQYF
abundance: .
d_gene: .
j_gene: TRBJ2-3
v_gene: TRBV7-2

CDR3nt: TGTGCCAGCAGCACAGGGTTTACCTATGGCTACACCTTC
CDR3aa: CASSTGFTYGYTF
abundance: .
d_gene: .
j_gene: TRBJ1-2
v_gene: TRBV13

CDR3nt: TGTGCCATCAGTGACGTGAGCGGCTCCTACGAGCAGTACTTC
CDR3aa: CAISDVSGSYEQYF
abundance: .
d_gene: .
j_gene: TRBJ2-7
v_gene: TRBV10-3

CDR3nt: TGTGCCATCAGAGACGACAGGGCCAATAATTCACCCCTCCACTTT
CDR3aa: CAIRDDRANNSPLHF
abundance: .
d_gene: TRBD1
j_gene: TRBJ1-6
v_gene: TRBV10-3

CDR3nt: TGTGCCAGTAGTTCCAGCTCTGGAAACACCATATATTTT
CDR3aa: CASSSSSGNTIYF
abundance: .
d_gene: .
j_gene: TRBJ1-3
v_gene: TRBV19

CDR3nt: TGTGCCAGCAGCGTAGTTCGGCGGATGAACACTGAAGCTTTCTTT
CDR3aa: CASSVVRRMNTEAFF
abundance: .
d_gene: .
j_gene: TRBJ1-1
v_gene: TRBV9

CDR3nt: TGTGCCAGCAGCTTAGCCCCGGTAGGAAAATACGAGCAGTACTTC
CDR3aa: CASSLAPVGKYEQYF
abundance: .
d_gene: .
j_gene: TRBJ2-7
v_gene: TRBV7-2

CDR3nt: TGTGCCAGCAGCTTAGTCGGGAGTAAAGAGACCCAGTACTTC
CDR3aa: CASSLVGSKETQYF
abundance: .
d_gene: .
j_gene: TRBJ2-5
v_gene: TRBV7-2

CDR3nt: TGCGCCAGCAGCTGGCCGACAGGGGAGGGGGAGACCCAGTACTTC
CDR3aa: CASSWPTGEGETQYF
abundance: .
d_gene: .
j_gene: TRBJ2-5
v_gene: TRBV5-1

CDR3nt: TGTGCCAGCAGCTTAATGGCGGGGAACACAGATACGCAGTATTTT
CDR3aa: CASSLMAGNTDTQYF
abundance: .
d_gene: .
j_gene: TRBJ2-3
v_gene: TRBV7-6

CDR3nt: TGCAGCGGAGGGACAGGGGGTTTGGGGACTGAAGCTTTCTTT
CDR3aa: CSGGTGGLGTEAFF
abundance: .
d_gene: TRBD1
j_gene: TRBJ1-1
v_gene: TRBV29-1

CDR3nt: TGTGCCAGCAGATACACCCCCGGGACAGCTTACAATGAGCAGTTCTTC
CDR3aa: CASRYTPGTAYNEQFF
abundance: .
d_gene: TRBD1
j_gene: TRBJ2-1
v_gene: TRBV6-6

CDR3nt: TGCAGTGCTGGAGGGGGGGAAGGCTACACCTTC
CDR3aa: CSAGGGEGYTF
abundance: .
d_gene: .
j_gene: TRBJ1-2
v_gene: TRBV20-1

CDR3nt: TGTGCCAGCAGCTTAGAGGCCCCTATGGGGGGCGGAGGGAGCTATGGCTACACCTTC
CDR3aa: CASSLEAPMGGGGSYGYTF
abundance: .
d_gene: .
j_gene: TRBJ1-2
v_gene: TRBV11-3

CDR3nt: TGCGCCAGCAGTTCTCCGGGACAGGGGACCGCTTTAAGCAATCAGCCCCAGCATTTT
CDR3aa: CASSSPGQGTALSNQPQHF
abundance: .
d_gene: TRBD1
j_gene: TRBJ1-5
v_gene: TRBV10-1

CDR3nt: TGCGCCAGCAGCATGGGTGGAGACGAGCAGTACTTC
CDR3aa: CASSMGGDEQYF
abundance: .
d_gene: .
j_gene: TRBJ2-7
v_gene: TRBV5-1

CDR3nt: TGCGCCAGCAGCTTCGGAGCAGATCAAGAGACCCAGTACTTC
CDR3aa: CASSFGADQETQYF
abundance: .
d_gene: .
j_gene: TRBJ2-5
v_gene: TRBV5-1

CDR3nt: TGTGCCAGCAGTGAAACTAGCGGGAGGTTCTACGAGCAGTACTTC
CDR3aa: CASSETSGRFYEQYF
abundance: .
d_gene: TRBD2
j_gene: TRBJ2-7
v_gene: TRBV2

CDR3nt: TGTGCCAGCAGCTTTGCACAAGGATGGGCCTATGGCTACACCTTC
CDR3aa: CASSFAQGWAYGYTF
abundance: once
d_gene: .
j_gene: TRBJ1-2
v_gene: TRBV5-6

CDR3nt: TGTGCCAGCAGATACGGACTAGAGCGATCGGATGAGCAGTTCTTC
CDR3aa: CASRYGLERSDEQFF
abundance: .
d_gene: TRBD2
j_gene: TRBJ2-1
v_gene: TRBV5-4

CDR3nt: TGCGCCAGCAGCAGGGACTCGAGCACAGATACGCAGTATTTT
CDR3aa: CASSRDSSTDTQYF
abundance: .
d_gene: .
j_gene: TRBJ2-3
v_gene: TRBV5-1

CDR3nt: TGTGCCAGCAGCTTGTCCAAGAACACTGAAGCTTTCTTT
CDR3aa: CASSLSKNTEAFF
abundance: once
d_gene: .
j_gene: TRBJ1-1
v_gene: TRBV13

CDR3nt: TGCGCCAGCAGCATGGACCCGGGACAGGGGGCTGTTGGGGAAAAACTGTTTTTT
CDR3aa: CASSMDPGQGAVGEKLFF
abundance: .
d_gene: TRBD1
j_gene: TRBJ1-4
v_gene: TRBV5-1

CDR3nt: TGTGCCAGCAGCCCTAACCTGATGGATGAGCAGTTCTTC
CDR3aa: CASSPNLMDEQFF
abundance: .
d_gene: .
j_gene: TRBJ2-1
v_gene: TRBV28

CDR3nt: TGTGCCACTAACAGGGGAGGTAGCACCGGGGAGCTGTTTTTT
CDR3aa: CATNRGGSTGELFF
abundance: few
d_gene: .
j_gene: TRBJ2-2
v_gene: TRBV7-9

CDR3nt: TGTGCCAGCAGCAACGGACAGGGCCCCAGCACAGATACGCAGTATTTT
CDR3aa: CASSNGQGPSTDTQYF
abundance: .
d_gene: TRBD1
j_gene: TRBJ2-3
v_gene: TRBV7-3

CDR3nt: TGTGCCAGCAGTTTATTGCCAGCGGGTGAGCAGTTCTTC
CDR3aa: CASSLLPAGEQFF
abundance: .
d_gene: .
j_gene: TRBJ2-1
v_gene: TRBV28